This T cell receptor beta chain was captured by sequencing in a study of identical twins. Template switching (which added a universal primer site) was used, and cDNA carried unique molecular identifiers. TCRdb reprocessed the 5' RACE reads via MiXCR and lists one record per CDR3 protein. The sample yields 350,000 to 450,000 distinct CDR3 sequences, around a sixth seen once. This CDR3 has 15 residues. The germline CDR1 and CDR2 sequences are SGHVS and FQNEAQ. V lost 1 base and J 8 bases, leaving 15 bases between the germline ends. Source material: naive T cells sorted from blood. The sequence was collected from a middle-aged man in good health. The chain carries TRBV7-8 and TRBJ2-1; a weak D match, TRBD2 (5 bases). The CDR3 protein is CASSLESGTGHEQFF. The CDR3 DNA follows: TGTGCCAGCAGCTTAGAGAGCGGAACGGGCCATGAGCAGTTCTTC.